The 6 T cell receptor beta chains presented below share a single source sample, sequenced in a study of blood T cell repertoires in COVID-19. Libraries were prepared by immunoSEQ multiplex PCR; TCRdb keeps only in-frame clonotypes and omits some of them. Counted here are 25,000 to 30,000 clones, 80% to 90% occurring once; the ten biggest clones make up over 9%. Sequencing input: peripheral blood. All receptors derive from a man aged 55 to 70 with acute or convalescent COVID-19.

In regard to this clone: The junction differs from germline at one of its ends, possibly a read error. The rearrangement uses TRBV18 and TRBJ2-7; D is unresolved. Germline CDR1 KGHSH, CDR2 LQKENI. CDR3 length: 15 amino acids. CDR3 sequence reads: CASSRVPQVSSEQYF. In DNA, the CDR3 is TGTGCCAGCTCACGGGTCCCCCAGGTGTCCTCCGAGCAGTACTTC.

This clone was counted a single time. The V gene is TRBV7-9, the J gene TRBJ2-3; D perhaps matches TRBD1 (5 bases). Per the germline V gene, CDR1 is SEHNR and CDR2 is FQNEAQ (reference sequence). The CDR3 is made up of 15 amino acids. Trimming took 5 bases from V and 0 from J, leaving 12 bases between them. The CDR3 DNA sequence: TGTGCCAGCAGCCAAAGACAGATTAGCACAGATACGCAGTATTTT. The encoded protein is CASSQRQISTDTQYF.

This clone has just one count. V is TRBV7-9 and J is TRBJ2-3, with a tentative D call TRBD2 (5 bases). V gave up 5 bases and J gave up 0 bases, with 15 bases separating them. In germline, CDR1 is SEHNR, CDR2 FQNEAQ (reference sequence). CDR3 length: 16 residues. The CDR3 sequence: CASSQTGGLSTDTQYF. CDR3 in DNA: TGTGCCAGCAGCCAAACGGGCGGGCTTAGCACAGATACGCAGTATTTT.

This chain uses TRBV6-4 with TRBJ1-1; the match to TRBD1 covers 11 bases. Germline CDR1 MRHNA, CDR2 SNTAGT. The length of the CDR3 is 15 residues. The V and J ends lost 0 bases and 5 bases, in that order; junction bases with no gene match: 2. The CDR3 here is CASSDSGTGGTEAFF. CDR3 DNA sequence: TGTGCCAGCAGTGACTCGGGGACAGGGGGAACTGAAGCTTTCTTT.

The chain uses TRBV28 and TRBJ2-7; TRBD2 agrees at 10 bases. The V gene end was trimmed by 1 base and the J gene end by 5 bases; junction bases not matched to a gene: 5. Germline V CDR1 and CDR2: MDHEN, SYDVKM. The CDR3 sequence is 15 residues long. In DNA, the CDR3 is TGTGCCAGCAGTTTATCGGCTAGCGGGAGCCACGAGCAGTACTTC. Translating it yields CASSLSASGSHEQYF.

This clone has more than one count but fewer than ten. CDR3 amino acids: CASSWSGEEKLFF. The CDR3 DNA sequence: TGTGCCAGTAGCTGGTCAGGGGAGGAAAAACTGTTTTTT. V is TRBV19 and J is TRBJ1-4; D perhaps matches TRBD1 (6 bases). The CDR3 has 13 residues. Germline CDR1 is LNHDA and CDR2 is SQIVND (reference sequence). V was trimmed by 6 bases and J by 8 bases, leaving 13 bases between them.